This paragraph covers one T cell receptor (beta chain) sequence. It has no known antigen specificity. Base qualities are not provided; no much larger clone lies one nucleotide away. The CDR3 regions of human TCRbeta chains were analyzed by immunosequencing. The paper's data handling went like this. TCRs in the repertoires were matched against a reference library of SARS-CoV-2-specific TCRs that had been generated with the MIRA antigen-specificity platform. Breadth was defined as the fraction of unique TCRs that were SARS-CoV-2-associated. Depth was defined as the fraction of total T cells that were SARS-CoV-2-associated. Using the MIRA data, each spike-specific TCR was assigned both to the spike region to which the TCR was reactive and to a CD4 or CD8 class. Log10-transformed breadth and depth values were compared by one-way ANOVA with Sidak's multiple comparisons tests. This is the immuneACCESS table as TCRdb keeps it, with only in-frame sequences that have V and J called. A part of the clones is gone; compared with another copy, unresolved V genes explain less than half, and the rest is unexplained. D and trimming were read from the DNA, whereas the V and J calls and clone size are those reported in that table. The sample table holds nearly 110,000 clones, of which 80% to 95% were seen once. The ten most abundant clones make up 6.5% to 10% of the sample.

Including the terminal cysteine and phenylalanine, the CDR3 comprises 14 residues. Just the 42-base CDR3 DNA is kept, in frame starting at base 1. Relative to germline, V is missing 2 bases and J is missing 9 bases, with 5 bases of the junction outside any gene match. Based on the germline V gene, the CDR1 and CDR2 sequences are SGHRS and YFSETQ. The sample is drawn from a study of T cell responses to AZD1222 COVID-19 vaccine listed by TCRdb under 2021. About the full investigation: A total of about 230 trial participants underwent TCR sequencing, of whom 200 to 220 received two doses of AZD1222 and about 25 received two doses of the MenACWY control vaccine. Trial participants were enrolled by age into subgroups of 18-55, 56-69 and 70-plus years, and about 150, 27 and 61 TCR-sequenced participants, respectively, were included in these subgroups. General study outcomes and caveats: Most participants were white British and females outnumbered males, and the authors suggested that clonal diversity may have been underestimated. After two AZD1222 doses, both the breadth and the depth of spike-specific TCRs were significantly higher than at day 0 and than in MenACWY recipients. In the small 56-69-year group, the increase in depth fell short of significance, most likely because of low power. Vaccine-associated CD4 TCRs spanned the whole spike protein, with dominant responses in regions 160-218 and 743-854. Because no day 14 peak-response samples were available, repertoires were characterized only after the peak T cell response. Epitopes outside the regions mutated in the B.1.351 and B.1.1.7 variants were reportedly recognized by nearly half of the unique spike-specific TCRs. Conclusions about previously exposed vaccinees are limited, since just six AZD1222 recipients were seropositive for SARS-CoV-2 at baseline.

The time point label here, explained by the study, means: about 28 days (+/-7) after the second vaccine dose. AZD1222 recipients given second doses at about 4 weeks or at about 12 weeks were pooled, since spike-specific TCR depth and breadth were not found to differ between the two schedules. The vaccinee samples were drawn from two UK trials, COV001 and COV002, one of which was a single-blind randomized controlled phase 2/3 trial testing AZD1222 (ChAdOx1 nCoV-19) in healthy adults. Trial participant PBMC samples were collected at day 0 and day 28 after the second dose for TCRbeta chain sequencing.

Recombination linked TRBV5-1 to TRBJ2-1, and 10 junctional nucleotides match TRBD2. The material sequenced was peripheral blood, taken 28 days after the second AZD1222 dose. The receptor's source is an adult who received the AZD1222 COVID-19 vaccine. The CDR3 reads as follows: CASSLSGTSVEQFF. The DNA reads TGCGCCAGCAGCTTATCCGGGACTAGCGTTGAGCAGTTCTTC.